This T cell receptor beta chain appears in the sequencing data of a study of PD-L1 blockade in urothelial cancer. Study information: Researchers looked at the blood 3 weeks (second dose) and 6 weeks after treatment began. Peripheral blood specimens exhibited a median yield of about 140,000 T cells.

The CDR3 has 15 amino acids. V lost 0 bases to trimming and J lost 7 bases; unmatched junction nucleotides: 3. Germline V gene data show CDR1 as SGHRS and CDR2 as YFSETQ. The study enrolled patients with locally advanced or metastatic urothelial carcinoma. Added to each PCR by spiking were synthetic TCR analog templates. Clones were read by immunoSEQ multiplex PCR, and TCRdb kept only the in-frame ones, dropping some. The profile shows about 80,000 clones, around 87% of them singletons. The chain carries TRBV5-1 and TRBJ2-5; TRBD2 aligns across 13 bases. The receptor was derived from a woman in her 70s with urothelial cancer. The material sequenced was PBMCs, taken around atezolizumab (anti-PD-L1) treatment. In DNA, the CDR3 is TGCGCCAGCAGCTTGGGACTAGCGGGAGGTGTGACCCAGTACTTC. Amino acid sequence: CASSLGLAGGVTQYF.